This record concerns one T cell receptor beta chain sequence. Its target is not known. J gave up 3 bases and V 2 bases, and 6 bases lay outside the gene matches. In germline, CDR1 is KGHSH, CDR2 LQKENI. The CDR3 consists of 17 residues. The data derive from a study of T-cell reconstitution after alpha-beta-depleted transplantation in children. General observations from the study: Where alpha-beta T cells came from about two months after transplant was reportedly several hundred expanded graft clones. When one year had passed after transplant, most T-cell counts and diversity came from newly produced T cells. Surviving recipient T cells and intrathymic progenitors accounted for some patients' high TCRbeta diversity at day 60.

Preparation of the TCRbeta library used unique molecular identifiers. TCRdb reprocessed the PCR reads via MiXCR and lists one record per CDR3 protein. Seen here are about 440,000 distinct CDR3 sequences, roughly two fifths observed once, and the top ten hold 27%. The chain employs TRBV18 and TRBJ2-3, with TRBD2 matching 12 bases. The source was PBMCs, collected before TCRalphabeta/CD19-depleted stem cell transplant. The origin of this receptor is a girl aged 2 to 9 with aplastic anemia, due to receive a stem cell transplant. The CDR3 region is CASSPRLAGAPTDTQYF. CDR3 nucleotides: TGTGCCAGCTCACCAAGACTAGCGGGGGCTCCGACAGATACGCAGTATTTT.